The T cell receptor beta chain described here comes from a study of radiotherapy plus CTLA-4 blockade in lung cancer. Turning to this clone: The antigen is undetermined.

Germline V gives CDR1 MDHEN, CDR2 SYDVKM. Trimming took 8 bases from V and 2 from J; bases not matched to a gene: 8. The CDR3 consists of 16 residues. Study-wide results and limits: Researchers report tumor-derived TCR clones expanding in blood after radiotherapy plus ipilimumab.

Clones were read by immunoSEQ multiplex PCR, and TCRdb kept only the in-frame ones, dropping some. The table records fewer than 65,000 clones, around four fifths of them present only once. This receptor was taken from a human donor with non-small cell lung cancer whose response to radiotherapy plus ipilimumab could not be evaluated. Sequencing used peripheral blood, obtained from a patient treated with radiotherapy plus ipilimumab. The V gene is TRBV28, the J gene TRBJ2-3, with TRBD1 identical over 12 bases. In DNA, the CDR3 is TGTGCCAGCCCCAGGGACAGGGGGCTATCCACAGATACGCAGTATTTT. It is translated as CASPRDRGLSTDTQYF.